The 28 T cell receptor beta chains reported below all come from one sample, sequenced in a study of T cells in Graves' hyperthyroidism and ophthalmopathy. Amplification yielded TCR beta CDR3 regions, with RNA transcripts as the source. The primer set for the first-round RT-PCR of the TCR CDR3 was HTBI. TCRdb reprocessed the multiplex PCR reads via MiXCR and lists one record per CDR3 protein. The table records around 700,000 distinct CDR3 sequences, roughly a sixth of them present only once. Sample: blood. The receptors were sampled from a woman aged 50 to 60 with Graves' hyperthyroidism that later progressed to Graves' ophthalmopathy.

The genes are TRBV4-1 and TRBJ1-4; TRBD1 is a possible D gene (5 bases). This CDR3 comprises 15 residues. Trimming removed 4 bases at V and 5 bases at J, with 14 bases between. CDR1 is MGHRA and CDR2 is YSYEKL in the germline V gene. The CDR3, as DNA: TGCGCCAGCAGCCGCCCCCGGGACGGAAATGAAAAACTGTTTTTT. Translation gives CASSRPRDGNEKLFF.

The chain is built from TRBV6-5 and TRBJ2-7, with D tentatively TRBD1 (6 bases). Looked up from germline, CDR1 is MNHEY and CDR2 is SVGAGI. Trimming removed 2 bases at V and 5 bases at J, with 13 bases between. CDR3 length equals 14 residues. Here the CDR3 DNA reads TGTGCCAGCAGTTACGGGGACACAACGGACGAGCAGTACTTC. Residues: CASSYGDTTDEQYF.

This clonotype has just a few counts. DNA for the CDR3: TGTGCCAGCAGTTTCAGGGAGAACTATGGCTACACCTTC. Translating it yields CASSFRENYGYTF. The chain couples TRBV6-1 to TRBJ1-2, with a tentative D call TRBD1 (5 bases). Germline values: CDR1 MNHNS, CDR2 SASEGT. The CDR3 extends over 13 amino acids. V was shortened by 5 bases and J by 2 bases, with 9 bases between the two germline ends.

The chain uses TRBV7-8 and TRBJ2-7; 7 nucleotides agree with TRBD2. This CDR3 comprises 17 residues. Germline V gene data show CDR1 as SGHVS and CDR2 as FQNEAQ. V shed 5 bases and J 4 bases; nucleotides not matched to a gene: 17. As DNA, the CDR3 is TGTGCCAGCAGCCCCGCCGGCTGGGGGGGTTTGGATTACGAGCAGTACTTC. This encodes CASSPAGWGGLDYEQYF.

This clonotype was detected only once. The gene calls are TRBV12-3 or TRBV12-4 and TRBJ1-4, with 8 bases lining up with TRBD1. This CDR3 contains 15 residues. V trimming: 6 bases; J trimming: 7 bases; junction bases outside the gene matches: 10. As DNA, the CDR3 is TGTGCCAGCAGGACCTCGGGGACAGGTGGTGAAAAACTGTTTTTT. Amino acid sequence: CASRTSGTGGEKLFF.

Many counts were recorded for this clonotype. CDR3: CASIGQGTYLSGYTF. Here the CDR3 DNA reads TGTGCCAGTATTGGCCAGGGGACCTATCTGAGCGGCTACACCTTC. The chain uses TRBV19 and TRBJ1-2; TRBD1 might be the D (6 bases). CDR1 is LNHDA and CDR2 is SQIVND in the germline V gene (reference sequence). V gave up 7 bases and J gave up 8 bases, with 23 bases separating them. The CDR3 length is 15 residues.

This clonotype came up many times. V gene TRBV7-3 combines with J gene TRBJ1-2; D not certain. Trimming took off 4 bases at V and 7 bases at J, with 13 bases between the two ends. Germline lookup yields CDR1 SGHTA and CDR2 FQGTGA. This CDR3 spans 13 amino acids. The CDR3 reads CASSSKLSGGYTF. For the CDR3, the DNA is TGTGCCAGCAGCTCGAAACTGTCTGGTGGCTACACCTTC. The full variable domain, with the rest looked up from reference TRBV7-3 and TRBJ1-2, is GAGVSQTPSNKVTEKGKYVELRCDPISGHTALYWYRQSLGQGPEFLIYFQGTGAADDSGLPNDRFFAVRPEGSVSTLKIQRTERGDSAVYLCASSSKLSGGYTFGSGTRLTVV.

The chain employs TRBV14 and TRBJ1-2; D possibly corresponds to TRBD1 (6 bases). This CDR3 has 15 residues. Germline V gives CDR1 SGHDN, CDR2 FVKESK. Trimming removed 4 bases from V and 7 bases from J, with 19 bases in between. The CDR3 region is CASSLPGTSSIGYTF. For the CDR3, the DNA is TGTGCCAGCAGCCTGCCCGGGACAAGCTCTATTGGCTACACCTTC.

This clonotype was observed many times. The chain carries TRBV25-1 and TRBJ1-1; D possibly corresponds to TRBD1 (5 bases). Looked up from germline, CDR1 is MGHDK and CDR2 is SYGVNS. The CDR3 is 15 amino acids. Between the trimmed V and J ends, which lost 3 bases and 0 bases, there was a span of 11 bases. The CDR3 DNA follows: TGTGCCAGCAGTGATGCAGGGACCATGAACACTGAAGCTTTCTTT. As protein: CASSDAGTMNTEAFF.

This clonotype occurred a few times. This may be a read error, as it is one base from a much larger clone. This chain uses TRBV5-4 with TRBJ2-2; D not resolved. CDR1 is SGHNT, CDR2 YYREEE, per germline (reference sequence). Deletions cut 2 bases from V and 0 bases from J, with 5 bases between. The length of the CDR3 is 14 residues. In DNA, the CDR3 is TGTGCCAGCAGCTTAAGGGCGAACACCGGGGAGCTGTTTTTT. It encodes CASSLRANTGELFF.

The chain combines TRBV5-1 with TRBJ1-3; 7 bases line up with TRBD1. This CDR3 comprises 13 residues. The germline CDR1 and CDR2 sequences are SGHRS and YFSETQ. V gave up 3 bases and J gave up 4 bases; unmatched junction bases: 1. This CDR3 reads CASSWTGGNTIYF. CDR3 in DNA: TGCGCCAGCAGCTGGACAGGCGGAAACACCATATATTTT.

This clonotype was counted only a few times. V gene TRBV18 combines with J gene TRBJ2-5; 9 nucleotides line up with TRBD1. Trimming took 5 bases from V and 1 from J; bases not matched to a gene: 5. The CDR3 spans 15 residues. CDR1 KGHSH and CDR2 LQKENI come from the germline V gene. CDR3 nucleotides: TGTGCCAGCTCATCGGCGACAGGGGGCCAAGAGACCCAGTACTTC. Translating gives CASSSATGGQETQYF.

There are many counts of this clonotype. The chain joins TRBV11-2 to TRBJ2-1; 9 positions agree with TRBD2. The CDR3 sequence is 13 residues long. J lost 9 bases, V lost 5 bases, and 5 bases had no gene match. The germline V gene encodes CDR1 SGHAT and CDR2 FQNNGV. In DNA form, the CDR3 reads TGTGCCAGCAGCCGGACTAGCGTTGGTGAGCAGTTCTTC. Its protein product is CASSRTSVGEQFF.

This clonotype was detected only a few times. The genes are TRBV2 and TRBJ2-3; D is perhaps TRBD2 (7 bases). V was cut by 5 bases and J by 4 bases, with 22 bases left in between. The germline V gene encodes CDR1 SNHLY and CDR2 FYNNEI. The CDR3 contains 17 residues. The CDR3 nucleotides read TGTGCCAGCAGTCAAGGGACCTTGGGGGGGGCGGCAGATACGCAGTATTTT. Protein: CASSQGTLGGAADTQYF.

This clonotype was detected only a few times. The rearrangement joins TRBV7-2 to TRBJ2-1; 11 bases agree with TRBD2. The CDR3 spans 13 residues. J gave up 9 bases and V 7 bases, and 5 bases lay outside the gene matches. Germline CDR1 reads SGHTA; CDR2 reads FQGNSA. CDR3 DNA: TGTGCCAGCACCCTTCTAGCGGGAGGTGAGCAGTTCTTC. Translated, it gives CASTLLAGGEQFF.

The chain has TRBV6-1 and TRBJ1-1; TRBD1 agrees at 7 bases. From germline, CDR1 is MNHNS and CDR2 SASEGT. V gave up 6 bases and J gave up 7 bases; unmatched junction bases: 5. CDR3 length: 12 residues. In DNA form, the CDR3 reads TGTGCCAGCAGAACAGGGGCTGATGAAGCTTTCTTT. It encodes CASRTGADEAFF.

This clonotype was detected ten times or more. The CDR3 is CASSQTGNSYNEQFF. CDR3 in DNA: TGTGCCAGCAGCCAGACAGGGAACTCCTACAATGAGCAGTTCTTC. The rearrangement joins TRBV11-3 to TRBJ2-1; 7 positions match TRBD1. The CDR3 length is 15 residues. The germline CDR1 and CDR2 sequences are SGHNT and YENEEA. V shed 5 bases and J 0 bases; nucleotides not matched to a gene: 4.

V and J are TRBV7-9 and TRBJ2-7; 10 bases match TRBD2. The CDR3 has 15 amino acids. Looked up from germline, CDR1 is SEHNR and CDR2 is FQNEAQ (reference sequence). Trimming at V came to 5 bases and at J to 2 bases, leaving 6 bases not matched to a gene. The CDR3 protein is CASSIGTSDAYEQYF. The DNA for the CDR3 is TGTGCCAGCAGCATCGGGACTAGCGACGCCTACGAGCAGTACTTC.

This clonotype was counted only a few times. The chain combines TRBV5-1 with TRBJ2-1; TRBD2 matches 10 bases. Germline assignment: CDR1 SGHRS and CDR2 YFSETQ. V was pared by 7 bases and J by 4 bases, with 8 bases of the junction left unmatched. The CDR3 consists of 15 residues. As DNA, the CDR3 is TGCGCCAGCGGTCCGCTAGCGGGGGATTACAATGAGCAGTTCTTC. Amino acids: CASGPLAGDYNEQFF.

This clonotype has a count of ten or more. The chain couples TRBV7-2 to TRBJ1-4; D possibly corresponds to TRBD1 (5 bases). CDR1 and CDR2 from the germline V gene are SGHTA and FQGNSA. This CDR3 has 15 amino acids. With 5 bases removed from V and 7 bases from J, the gap between germline ends came to 17 bases. CDR3 sequence reads: CASSPPGRVAEKLFF. The CDR3 DNA sequence: TGTGCCAGCAGCCCACCCGGCAGGGTGGCTGAAAAACTGTTTTTT.

This clonotype came up many times. The chain has TRBV6-1 and TRBJ2-6; the D is unclear. The CDR3 has 14 residues. The V end lost 0 bases, the J end lost 3 bases, and 3 bases lay between the germline ends. Germline V gene data show CDR1 as MNHNS and CDR2 as SASEGT. CDR3 sequence (DNA): TGTGCCAGCAGTGAAGCCAGTGGGGCCAACGTCCTGACTTTC. Translation: CASSEASGANVLTF.

The chain joins TRBV6-5 to TRBJ1-2, with no clear D. CDR1 and CDR2 from the germline V gene are MNHEY and SVGAGI. Trimming took 0 bases from V and 3 from J, leaving 8 bases between them. The CDR3 length is 14 residues. CDR3 sequence: CASSYSTEDYGYTF. The CDR3 coding sequence is TGTGCCAGCAGTTACTCAACAGAGGACTATGGCTACACCTTC.

The CDR3 reads CASREGRGPPNYGYTF. Written as DNA, the CDR3 is TGTGCCAGCAGAGAAGGGAGGGGGCCCCCGAACTATGGCTACACCTTC. The chain carries TRBV12-3 or TRBV12-4 and TRBJ1-2; 7 nucleotides align to TRBD1. The junction had 12 bases not matched to a gene; V was cut back by 6 bases and J by 2 bases. The CDR3 runs to 16 residues.

There are a few counts of this clonotype. This chain uses TRBV24-1 with TRBJ2-1; TRBD2 agrees at 11 bases. CDR3 length: 16 residues. CDR1 and CDR2 (germline): KGHDR, SFDVKD. V lost 3 bases to trimming and J lost 5 bases; unmatched junction nucleotides: 5. The CDR3 loop reads CATSDVTSGGHNEQFF. The DNA of the CDR3 is TGTGCCACCAGTGATGTTACTAGCGGGGGTCACAATGAGCAGTTCTTC.

This clonotype occurred many times. V gene TRBV13 combines with J gene TRBJ2-7; the match to TRBD2 covers 9 bases. Germline values: CDR1 PRHDT, CDR2 FYEKMQ (reference sequence). V was pared by 3 bases and J by 5 bases, with 5 bases of the junction left unmatched. This CDR3 region has 14 residues. The CDR3 DNA is TGTGCCAGCAGCTTCCCCGGACTAGCGCACGAGCAGTACTTC. Protein product: CASSFPGLAHEQYF.

This clonotype has more than one count but fewer than ten. The CDR3 DNA reads as TGTGCCAGCACCCGCACGGGGGGGGGGGACACAGATACGCAGTATTTT. Its protein product is CASTRTGGGDTDTQYF. The chain joins TRBV7-2 to TRBJ2-3; TRBD2 agrees at 8 bases. Unmatched junction bases numbered 11, after V lost 7 bases and J lost 2 bases. The germline V gene encodes CDR1 SGHTA and CDR2 FQGNSA. CDR3 length equals 16 residues.

This chain joins TRBV20-1 and TRBJ1-1; a weak D match, TRBD1 (5 bases). The CDR3 is 13 residues long. Per germline, CDR1 DFQATT and CDR2 SNEGSKA (reference sequence). Between the trimmed V and J ends, which lost 4 bases and 10 bases, there was a span of 19 bases. The CDR3 DNA reads TGCAGTGCTAAAGACCCGGCGGGGCTGGGAGCTTTCTTT. Translation gives CSAKDPAGLGAFF.

The chain has TRBV19 and TRBJ2-1; no clear D. Trimming removed 2 bases at V and 4 bases at J, with 15 bases between. From germline, CDR1 is LNHDA and CDR2 SQIVND (reference sequence). This CDR3 region has 16 residues. The CDR3 here is CASSILYPPIYNEQFF. In nucleotides, the CDR3 is TGTGCCAGTAGTATACTCTATCCCCCAATATACAATGAGCAGTTCTTC.